These 27 T cell receptor beta chains were all obtained from the same sample, sequenced in a study of blood T cell repertoires in COVID-19. Clones were read by immunoSEQ multiplex PCR, and TCRdb kept only the in-frame ones, dropping some. Of about 190,000 clones in the sample, approximately 80% were seen once. The material sequenced was peripheral blood. The receptors shown here come from a man aged 50 to 59 who had recovered from COVID-19.

This clone has only a few counts. V usage is TRBV7-6 and J usage is TRBJ1-1, with 9 bases aligning to TRBD1. The V segment lost 1 base and the J segment 11 bases; nucleotides outside the gene matches: 11. The CDR3 totals 15 residues. Germline values: CDR1 SGHVS, CDR2 FNYEAQ. CDR3 bases: TGTGCCAGCAGCTTAGAGGCGGGACAGGGAGGACGTGCTTTCTTT. Protein: CASSLEAGQGGRAFF.

The V call is TRBV7-9, the J call TRBJ2-1; 10 nucleotides line up with TRBD2. Per the germline V gene, CDR1 is SEHNR and CDR2 is FQNEAQ (reference sequence). Trimming took 5 bases from V and 6 from J; bases not matched to a gene: 7. The CDR3 is 15 amino acids. The CDR3 DNA reads as TGTGCCAGCAGCCCCCTAGCGGGAGTGTTCAATGAGCAGTTCTTC. Translation gives CASSPLAGVFNEQFF.

The chain employs TRBV5-1 and TRBJ2-4; D not resolved. Germline V gene data show CDR1 as SGHRS and CDR2 as YFSETQ. Trimming cost V 4 bases and J 0 bases, with 14 bases left between them. The CDR3 spans 16 residues. CDR3 sequence (DNA): TGCGCCAGCAGCCTCGCAGTATCTGCAGCCAAAAACATTCAGTACTTC. Translation: CASSLAVSAAKNIQYF.

There are many counts of this clone. This chain joins TRBV7-9 and TRBJ2-7; 7 bases match TRBD2. Unmatched junction bases numbered 12, after V lost 5 bases and J lost 5 bases. The CDR3 is 15 amino acids. The germline gives CDR1 SEHNR, CDR2 FQNEAQ (reference sequence). The CDR3 spells CASSQRGSESDEQYF. The CDR3, as DNA: TGTGCCAGCAGCCAACGCGGGAGTGAGTCCGACGAGCAGTACTTC.

This chain joins TRBV27 and TRBJ1-2, with 9 nucleotides matching TRBD1. Per the germline V gene, CDR1 is MNHEY and CDR2 is SMNVEV (reference sequence). There are 16 residues in the CDR3. V shed 5 bases and J 0 bases; nucleotides not matched to a gene: 7. The CDR3 loop reads CASSRTGTGSNYGYTF. CDR3 coding DNA: TGTGCCAGCAGTCGAACCGGGACAGGGTCTAACTATGGCTACACCTTC.

The chain is built from TRBV5-6 and TRBJ2-2; the D is unclear. Germline assignment: CDR1 SGHDT and CDR2 YYEEEE. The CDR3 has 15 amino acids. V was shortened by 2 bases and J by 1 base, with 9 bases between the two germline ends. The CDR3 sequence is CASSFLSLNTGELFF. As DNA, the CDR3 is TGTGCCAGCAGCTTTCTATCCCTGAACACCGGGGAGCTGTTTTTT.

The chain uses TRBV14 and TRBJ2-5; 8 bases fit TRBD2. This CDR3 comprises 14 residues. J lost 1 base, V lost 7 bases, and 5 bases had no gene match. Germline V gene sequence: CDR1 SGHDN, CDR2 FVKESK. This CDR3 reads CASNVAGLQETQYF. The DNA for the CDR3 is TGTGCCAGCAATGTAGCGGGACTCCAAGAGACCCAGTACTTC. The complete variable domain, with remaining parts taken from reference TRBV14 and TRBJ2-5, reads EAGVTQFPSHSVIEKGQTVTLRCDPISGHDNLYWYRRVMGKEIKFLLHFVKESKQDESGMPNNRFLAERTGGTYSTLKVQPAELEDSGVYFCASNVAGLQETQYFGPGTRLLVL.

The chain has TRBV27 and TRBJ2-1; no firm D call. The germline V gene has CDR1 MNHEY and CDR2 SMNVEV (reference sequence). This CDR3 spans 17 amino acids. Between the trimmed V and J ends, which lost 6 bases and 5 bases, there was a span of 23 bases. The CDR3 sequence: CASSLLGPRTSDNEQFF. DNA for the CDR3: TGTGCCAGCAGCCTCCTTGGTCCGAGAACGAGCGACAATGAGCAGTTCTTC.

Here the CDR3 reads CASTLGGRPQHF. The CDR3 region has the DNA TGTGCCAGCACTTTGGGCGGGCGGCCCCAGCATTTT. The genes are TRBV28 and TRBJ1-5; D call uncertain. CDR3 length equals 12 residues. V shed 7 bases and J shed 9 bases, with 13 bases lying between them. Germline values: CDR1 MDHEN, CDR2 SYDVKM.

This chain uses TRBV5-4 with TRBJ2-7; maybe TRBD1 (6 bases). CDR3 length equals 15 residues. The germline gives CDR1 SGHNT, CDR2 YYREEE (reference sequence). Trimming shortened V by 4 bases and J by 3 bases, and 17 bases separated the two germline ends. The CDR3 region has the DNA TGTGCCAGCAGCCTAGAAGGACAGTCCTTCTACGAGCAGTACTTC. This encodes CASSLEGQSFYEQYF.

This clone was seen a few times. The chain uses TRBV6-1 and TRBJ1-1; maybe TRBD1 (5 bases). This CDR3 contains 15 residues. Germline V gene lookup returns CDR1 MNHNS and CDR2 SASEGT. V was clipped by 1 base and J by 0 bases, with 9 bases between them. CDR3 region: CASSEGRGLNTEAFF. For the CDR3, the DNA is TGTGCCAGCAGTGAAGGGCGGGGCCTGAACACTGAAGCTTTCTTT.

V and J are TRBV6-4 and TRBJ1-4; TRBD1 agrees at 8 bases. The junction had 10 bases not matched to a gene; V was cut back by 6 bases and J by 7 bases. Germline loops: CDR1 MRHNA, CDR2 SNTAGT. The CDR3 is made up of 15 amino acids. DNA of the CDR3: TGTGCCAGCAGCAAGACGACAGGGGCTGGTGAAAAACTGTTTTTT. Translation gives CASSKTTGAGEKLFF.

The rearrangement joins TRBV10-1 to TRBJ2-7, with 10 bases lining up with TRBD2. Trimming at V came to 4 bases and at J to 2 bases, leaving 5 bases not matched to a gene. The CDR3 extends over 15 amino acids. CDR1 is WNHNN, CDR2 SYGVQD, per germline (reference sequence). As DNA, the CDR3 is TGCGCCAGCAGTGGAACCGGGACTAGCGCCTACGAGCAGTACTTC. Residues: CASSGTGTSAYEQYF.

The chain couples TRBV9 to TRBJ1-1, with a tentative D call TRBD1 (5 bases). The CDR3 runs to 14 residues. The germline V gene has CDR1 SGDLS and CDR2 YYNGEE. The V and J ends lost 4 bases and 2 bases respectively, with 12 bases between them. The CDR3 loop is CASSQSTGNTEAFF. The CDR3 DNA sequence: TGTGCCAGCAGCCAATCTACAGGAAACACTGAAGCTTTCTTT.

The chain couples TRBV20-1 to TRBJ2-1; 11 nucleotides agree with TRBD2. J gave up 3 bases and V 3 bases, and 1 base lay outside the gene matches. CDR1 is DFQATT, CDR2 SNEGSKA, per germline (reference sequence). This CDR3 is 14 amino acids long. This chain's CDR3 is CSASTSGSYNEQFF. In DNA, the CDR3 is TGCAGTGCTAGTACTAGCGGGAGCTACAATGAGCAGTTCTTC.

This chain uses TRBV27 with TRBJ2-3; the D gene is possibly TRBD1 (7 bases). Germline CDR1 MNHEY, CDR2 SMNVEV (reference sequence). The CDR3 runs to 15 residues. V was cut by 5 bases and J by 2 bases, with 14 bases left in between. This CDR3 reads CASSRRDRNTDTQYF. The CDR3 nucleotides read TGTGCCAGCAGTAGGAGGGACAGAAACACAGATACGCAGTATTTT.

The rearrangement joins TRBV5-4 to TRBJ2-1; TRBD2 aligns across 11 bases. CDR1 is SGHNT and CDR2 is YYREEE in the germline V gene (reference sequence). The CDR3 is 15 amino acids. V shed 4 bases and J 8 bases; nucleotides not matched to a gene: 8. CDR3 region: CASSETSGSLHEQFF. DNA of the CDR3: TGTGCCAGCAGCGAAACTAGCGGGAGTCTCCATGAGCAGTTCTTC.

CDR3: CASSSTLAGAFDEQFF. CDR3 sequence (DNA): TGTGCCAGCAGCTCCACACTAGCGGGAGCGTTCGATGAGCAGTTCTTC. The chain uses TRBV7-8 and TRBJ2-1; 11 bases are a match to TRBD2. Germline assignment: CDR1 SGHVS and CDR2 FQNEAQ. The trim removed 4 bases at V and 8 bases at J, leaving 10 bases unmatched. The CDR3 is 16 residues long.

The chain recombines TRBV20-1 with TRBJ1-2; D possibly corresponds to TRBD1 (5 bases). The germline V and J ends were trimmed by 6 bases and 7 bases, with 12 bases remaining between them. Germline CDR1 reads DFQATT; CDR2 reads SNEGSKA (reference sequence). CDR3 length: 11 amino acids. The CDR3: CSASGLGGYTF. The CDR3 DNA follows: TGCAGTGCATCAGGGCTTGGTGGCTACACCTTC.

This clone was detected many times. The chain joins TRBV7-8 to TRBJ2-2; D perhaps matches TRBD2 (6 bases). The CDR3 consists of 15 residues. Trimming stripped 3 bases from V and 5 bases from J, with 13 bases between. Germline V gives CDR1 SGHVS, CDR2 FQNEAQ. The CDR3, as DNA: TGTGCCAGCAGCTTCCGGCCCCGGGGGACCGGGGAGCTGTTTTTT. It codes for CASSFRPRGTGELFF.

This clone was seen more than once but under ten times. The chain has TRBV12-3 or TRBV12-4 and TRBJ1-5; tentative D call: TRBD1 (5 bases). The CDR3 totals 13 residues. Deletions cut 6 bases from V and 7 bases from J, with 13 bases between. CDR3 sequence reads: CASRMGGSQPQHF. The CDR3 bases are TGTGCCAGCAGGATGGGGGGGTCCCAGCCCCAGCATTTT.

CDR3 loop: CASSWTGATGELFF. In nucleotides, the CDR3 is TGTGCCAGCAGTTGGACAGGGGCTACCGGGGAGCTGTTTTTT. The chain is built from TRBV27 and TRBJ2-2; TRBD1 matches 9 bases. In germline, CDR1 is MNHEY, CDR2 SMNVEV (reference sequence). The ends lost 4 bases at V and 5 bases at J; junction bases unmatched: 2. CDR3 length: 14 residues.

The chain carries TRBV7-9 and TRBJ2-7; no reliable D call. CDR3 length: 14 residues. V was cut by 1 base and J by 2 bases, with 9 bases left in between. Germline-derived CDR1 and CDR2 are SEHNR and FQNEAQ (reference sequence). CDR3 amino acids: CASSLVPRTYEQYF. Here the CDR3 DNA reads TGTGCCAGCAGCTTAGTTCCCAGGACCTACGAGCAGTACTTC. Based on the CDR3 plus reference TRBV7-9 and TRBJ2-7, the full variable domain is DTGVSQNPRHKITKRGQNVTFRCDPISEHNRLYWYRQTLGQGPEFLTYFQNEAQLEKSRLLSDRFSAERPKGSFSTLEIQRTEQGDSAMYLCASSLVPRTYEQYFGPGTRLTVT.

The chain employs TRBV10-3 and TRBJ2-7, with 11 bases that match TRBD2. Germline assignment: CDR1 ENHRY and CDR2 SYGVKD. The CDR3 sequence is 19 residues long. With 2 bases clipped from V and 3 bases from J, the junction kept 15 bases outside the gene matches. In DNA, the CDR3 is TGTGCCATCAGTGAGCCTGGGACAGCCGGGACTAGCGGTAACTACGAGCAGTACTTC. It codes for CAISEPGTAGTSGNYEQYF.

This chain joins TRBV7-6 and TRBJ2-1, with 10 bases lining up with TRBD2. This CDR3 contains 18 residues. V dropped 4 bases and J dropped 6; count of bases not matched to a gene: 15. CDR1 and CDR2 from the germline V gene are SGHVS and FNYEAQ. The CDR3 DNA reads as TGTGCCAGCAGCTGGACTAGCGGAACCCCTTTCAGTGGCAATGAGCAGTTCTTC. Residues: CASSWTSGTPFSGNEQFF.

J is TRBJ2-7 and V is TRBV28, with TRBD1 identical over 9 bases. The CDR3 covers 17 residues. V shed 3 bases, J shed 3 bases, and the junction held 12 bases outside the gene matches. Germline values: CDR1 MDHEN, CDR2 SYDVKM. The CDR3 here is CASSFPEDRGIIYEQYF. In nucleotides, the CDR3 is TGTGCCAGCAGTTTCCCCGAGGACAGGGGCATCATCTACGAGCAGTACTTC.

The chain is built from TRBV7-3 and TRBJ2-1; TRBD2 aligns across 9 bases. Germline trimming cut 3 bases from V and 4 bases from J; bases unmatched to any gene: 4. This CDR3 is built from 15 residues. CDR1 is SGHTA, CDR2 FQGTGA, per germline. The CDR3 protein is CASSLEGLAYNEQFF. DNA of the CDR3: TGTGCCAGCAGCTTGGAGGGACTAGCTTACAATGAGCAGTTCTTC. The whole variable domain, remainder taken from reference TRBV7-3 and TRBJ2-1, is GAGVSQTPSNKVTEKGKYVELRCDPISGHTALYWYRQSLGQGPEFLIYFQGTGAADDSGLPNDRFFAVRPEGSVSTLKIQRTERGDSAVYLCASSLEGLAYNEQFFGPGTRLTVL.